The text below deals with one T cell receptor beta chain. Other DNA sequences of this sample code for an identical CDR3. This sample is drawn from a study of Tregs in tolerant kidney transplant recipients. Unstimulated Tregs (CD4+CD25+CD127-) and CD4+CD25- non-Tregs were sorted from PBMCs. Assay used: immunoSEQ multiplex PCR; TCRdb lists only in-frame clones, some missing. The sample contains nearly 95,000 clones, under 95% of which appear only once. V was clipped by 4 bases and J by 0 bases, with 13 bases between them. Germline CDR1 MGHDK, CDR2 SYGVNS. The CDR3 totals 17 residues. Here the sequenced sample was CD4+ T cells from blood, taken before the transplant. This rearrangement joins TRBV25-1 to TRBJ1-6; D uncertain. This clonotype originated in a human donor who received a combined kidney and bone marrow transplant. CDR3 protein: CASSGGPGSSYNSPLHF. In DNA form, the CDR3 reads TGTGCCAGCAGTGGAGGGCCGGGGAGCTCCTATAATTCACCCCTCCACTTT.